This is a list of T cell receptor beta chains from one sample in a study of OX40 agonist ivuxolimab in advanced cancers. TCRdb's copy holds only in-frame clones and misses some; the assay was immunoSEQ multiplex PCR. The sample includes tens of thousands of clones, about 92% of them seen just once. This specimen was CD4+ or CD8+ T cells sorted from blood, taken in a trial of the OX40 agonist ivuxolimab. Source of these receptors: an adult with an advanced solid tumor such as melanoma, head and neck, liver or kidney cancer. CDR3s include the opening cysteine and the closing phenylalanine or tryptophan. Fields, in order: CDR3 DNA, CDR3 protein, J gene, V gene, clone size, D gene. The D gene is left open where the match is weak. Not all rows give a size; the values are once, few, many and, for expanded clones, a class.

TGTGCCAGCAGCTTGAGGTTCACAGGGGGTTCAGCGAAACTGTTTTTT	CASSLRFTGGSAKLFF	TRBJ1-4	TRBV5-6	NA	TRBD1
TGTGCCGGACAGGGCGACACAGATACGCAGTATTTT	CAGQGDTDTQYF	TRBJ2-3	TRBV2	NA	TRBD1
TGTGCCAGCAGCTTCTCCGCTAGCGGGAGGGCCGGGGGGAGATATTTT	CASSFSASGRAGGRYF	TRBJ2-3	TRBV7-3	few	TRBD2
TGTGCCAGCAGTGAGCAGGCGAATCAGCCCCAGCATTTT	CASSEQANQPQHF	TRBJ1-5	TRBV6-4	once	NA
TGTGCCAGTGCCCGCCGGGTACAAGGGAATGAGCAGTTCTTC	CASARRVQGNEQFF	TRBJ2-1	TRBV7-3	NA	NA
TGCGCCAGCAGCTTGTCGGGTACCCAGCCCCAGCATTTT	CASSLSGTQPQHF	TRBJ1-5	TRBV5-1	NA	NA
TGTGCCACCAGCAGAGACAGGTGGGGCGGCGAGCAGTACTTC	CATSRDRWGGEQYF	TRBJ2-7	TRBV15	NA	NA
TGTGCCAGCAGCTTAAAGGGTCTCGGCGGCCAGTACTTC	CASSLKGLGGQYF	TRBJ2-5	TRBV13	NA	NA
TGTGCCAGTAGTAGTGGGGACACAGATACGCAGTATTTT	CASSSGDTDTQYF	TRBJ2-3	TRBV19	NA	NA
TGTGCCAGCAGTGAAGGGGACAGGGTGGGGATTAGCAATCAGCCCCAGCATTTT	CASSEGDRVGISNQPQHF	TRBJ1-5	TRBV2	medium-sized	TRBD1
TGCGCCAGCAGATTACAAGGAGCGAACACCGGGGAGCTGTTTTTT	CASRLQGANTGELFF	TRBJ2-2	TRBV5-1	NA	NA
TGTGCCAGCAGTTTAGGCCCGCGGGGGGGAGAGGAGACCCAGTACTTC	CASSLGPRGGEETQYF	TRBJ2-5	TRBV27	NA	TRBD2
TGTGCCAGCAGCTCCCGAGGCTCAGATACGCAGTATTTT	CASSSRGSDTQYF	TRBJ2-3	TRBV7-6	NA	NA
TGTGCCAGCAGCTACGGCGCAAGCGGGGGGCCCACAGATACGCAGTATTTT	CASSYGASGGPTDTQYF	TRBJ2-3	TRBV7-9	NA	TRBD2
TGTGCCAGCAGCCAAGATCCGCGGGCCGCCTCTGGGGCCAACGTCCTGACTTTC	CASSQDPRAASGANVLTF	TRBJ2-6	TRBV4-2	NA	NA
TGCGCCAGCAGCCCCGGACAGAACACTGAAGCTTTCTTT	CASSPGQNTEAFF	TRBJ1-1	TRBV5-1	NA	NA
TGTGCCTGGAGCGGCCAGCGAGATCAGCCCCAGCATTTT	CAWSGQRDQPQHF	TRBJ1-5	TRBV30	NA	NA
TGTGCCAGCAGACAGGTTTCGAACACCGGGGAGCTGTTTTTT	CASRQVSNTGELFF	TRBJ2-2	TRBV7-9	NA	NA
TGTGCCAGCAGCTCACAAGGGGGGAGCACAGATACGCAGTATTTT	CASSSQGGSTDTQYF	TRBJ2-3	TRBV7-3	medium-sized	NA
TGTGCCAGCAGTGAAACGTTCGCAGGCACCTCTGGGGCCAACGTCCTGACTTTC	CASSETFAGTSGANVLTF	TRBJ2-6	TRBV25-1	NA	NA
TGCGCCAGCAGCTGGGGGACTAGCGGGGCCAGTGGTACGCAGTATTTT	CASSWGTSGASGTQYF	TRBJ2-3	TRBV5-1	NA	TRBD2
TGTGCCAGTAGTAGGGGACGGCAAAATGAAAAACTGTTTTTT	CASSRGRQNEKLFF	TRBJ1-4	TRBV19	NA	NA
TGCGCCAGCAGTTTGGGAGGGACGGGCGCGTTACAGGGATCTTTCTTT	CASSLGGTGALQGSFF	TRBJ1-1	TRBV5-1	NA	NA
TGTGCCAGCAGCTTAGTTGGGGACGGGCAGAAATGCTTC	CASSLVGDGQKCF	TRBJ2-7	TRBV7-2	once	NA
TGTGCCAGCAGCGGGCTAGGGAACATCTATGGCTACACCTTC	CASSGLGNIYGYTF	TRBJ1-2	TRBV9	NA	NA
TGCGCCAGCAGCCAGCGGGAACCCACAGATACGCAGTATTTT	CASSQREPTDTQYF	TRBJ2-3	TRBV5-1	NA	TRBD2
TGTGCCAGCAGCTTAGTATTCGGACAGGGGGTAGAGACCCAGTACTTC	CASSLVFGQGVETQYF	TRBJ2-5	TRBV7-3	NA	TRBD1
TGCGCCAGCAGCTTGGCCTCAGGGGGGAACCAGCCCCAGCATTTT	CASSLASGGNQPQHF	TRBJ1-5	TRBV5-1	NA	TRBD1
TGTGCCTGGAGTGTATGGGGGGGGACCTACAATGAGCAGTTCTTC	CAWSVWGGTYNEQFF	TRBJ2-1	TRBV30	NA	TRBD2
TGTGCCAGCTCACCACCGGGGGACGGCTACACCTTC	CASSPPGDGYTF	TRBJ1-2	TRBV18	once	NA
TGTGCCAGCAGCTTTGAACCAAGCGGGACCGGGAAGGATACGCAGTATTTT	CASSFEPSGTGKDTQYF	TRBJ2-3	TRBV11-1	few	TRBD2
TGTGCCAGCAGCTTGCGGACTAGCGGTCCTAGCTCCTACAATGAGCAGTTCTTC	CASSLRTSGPSSYNEQFF	TRBJ2-1	TRBV5-4	NA	TRBD2
TGTGCCAGCAGCCCCAGCTTGGGGGCCGGGAACATTCAGTACTTC	CASSPSLGAGNIQYF	TRBJ2-4	TRBV14	few	NA
TGTGCCAGCAGTTTCCAGGGAAGCGGGAGCTCAGATACGCAGTATTTT	CASSFQGSGSSDTQYF	TRBJ2-3	TRBV28	NA	TRBD2
TGTGCCAGCAGCCCTAGGTGGGGGGCTAATTCACCCCTCCACTTT	CASSPRWGANSPLHF	TRBJ1-6	TRBV7-2	NA	NA
TGTGCCGGGGGAGTACGTGGGAACACAGATACGCAGTATTTT	CAGGVRGNTDTQYF	TRBJ2-3	TRBV30	NA	NA
TGTGCCAGTAGTATAGTCCCAGCGGAGGGGGCCGAGCAGTACTTC	CASSIVPAEGAEQYF	TRBJ2-7	TRBV19	NA	NA
TGTGCCAGCGTCGCTGCGCAGGGACGGGGGCAAGAGACCCAGTACTTC	CASVAAQGRGQETQYF	TRBJ2-5	TRBV11-2	NA	NA
TGCGCCAGCAGTTGGGGACAGCAGAACACTGAAGCTTTCTTT	CASSWGQQNTEAFF	TRBJ1-1	TRBV10-2	NA	TRBD1
TGCGCCAGCAGTGACCTCGGTACAGGGAACACCGGGGAGCTGTTTTTT	CASSDLGTGNTGELFF	TRBJ2-2	TRBV10-1	NA	NA
TGCGCCAGCAGCCCCGGACTAGCGGGGGAGATAAGCACAGATACGCAGTATTTT	CASSPGLAGEISTDTQYF	TRBJ2-3	TRBV5-1	NA	TRBD2
TGTGCCATCAGTGACCAGGGGAATACTAATGAAAAACTGTTTTTT	CAISDQGNTNEKLFF	TRBJ1-4	TRBV10-3	NA	NA
TGTGCCTGGAGGACCGGGACTAGCGGCGGGGGAGATACGCAGTATTTT	CAWRTGTSGGGDTQYF	TRBJ2-3	TRBV30	NA	TRBD2
TGTGCCTGGGCAATGTACAGGGGGACTAATGAAAAACTGTTTTTT	CAWAMYRGTNEKLFF	TRBJ1-4	TRBV30	NA	TRBD1
TGTGCCAGCAGTGGATACAGGGAACCTCATCAGCCCCAGCATTTT	CASSGYREPHQPQHF	TRBJ1-5	TRBV2	NA	NA
TGTGCCAGTAGTCAGCGGGAGTTGAGCACAGATACGCAGTATTTT	CASSQRELSTDTQYF	TRBJ2-3	TRBV19	NA	TRBD2
TGTGCCAGCAGCTTTTATGCCCGCTCTGGAAACACCATATATTTT	CASSFYARSGNTIYF	TRBJ1-3	TRBV13	NA	NA
TGTGCCAGCAGCTTAGTCTCCCAGTCCACAGATACGCAGTATTTT	CASSLVSQSTDTQYF	TRBJ2-3	TRBV7-9	NA	NA
TGTGCCACCCCTGGCGGCCGGGGAGCTGAAGCTTTCTTT	CATPGGRGAEAFF	TRBJ1-1	TRBV6-1	NA	NA
TGCGCCAGCAGCTTGGTCGGGACAGGGGCAGCAGATACGCAGTATTTT	CASSLVGTGAADTQYF	TRBJ2-3	TRBV5-1	NA	TRBD1